A selection of T cell receptor beta chains follows, all from one sample in a study of patients and donors after allogeneic stem cell transplantation. TCRdb reprocessed the RT-PCR reads with MiXCR, giving one entry per CDR3 protein. The sample has a few hundred thousand distinct CDR3 sequences, roughly 14% seen once. Specimen: blood, either unsorted or a sorted T cell fraction (not recorded which). These receptors all stem from a human donor who was either an allogeneic HSCT recipient or a stem cell or donor lymphocyte infusion donor (not recorded which). It is not recorded whose cells these are; they may come from a transplant donor. CDR3s include the opening cysteine and the closing phenylalanine or tryptophan. A D gene is named only where the DNA matches it firmly. Clone size is stated in some rows and not others, as once, few, many or a class when expanded.

J gene | V gene | clone size | D gene | CDR3 protein | CDR3 DNA
TRBJ1-1 | TRBV15 | . | . | CATSPNRGKNTEAFF | TGTGCCACCAGCCCGAATCGGGGGAAGAACACTGAAGCTTTCTTT
TRBJ1-1 | TRBV7-9 | few | . | CASSDGTNTEAFF | TGTGCCAGCAGCGACGGGACAAACACTGAAGCTTTCTTT
TRBJ2-3 | TRBV4-2 | many | TRBD2 | CASSQLTSGIPDTQYF | TGTGCCAGCAGCCAATTGACTAGCGGGATCCCAGATACGCAGTATTTT
TRBJ1-1 | TRBV5-5 | . | . | CASSPWGSTEAFF | TGTGCCAGCAGTCCGTGGGGGAGCACTGAAGCTTTCTTT
TRBJ1-2 | TRBV14 | few | . | CASSQEITGLFGYTF | TGTGCCAGCAGCCAAGAAATCACAGGGTTGTTTGGCTACACCTTC
TRBJ2-1 | TRBV7-3 | many | . | CASSLGGVYNEQFF | TGTGCCAGCAGCTTGGGGGGAGTCTACAATGAGCAGTTCTTC
TRBJ2-7 | TRBV24-1 | . | . | CATESGASYEQYF | TGTGCCACCGAATCCGGGGCATCCTACGAGCAGTACTTC
TRBJ2-1 | TRBV27 | . | . | CASRDGQTYNEQFF | TGTGCCAGTAGGGATGGACAGACTTACAATGAGCAGTTCTTC
TRBJ2-5 | TRBV14 | . | TRBD1 | CASSQGTVSQETQYF | TGTGCCAGCAGCCAGGGGACAGTCTCCCAAGAGACCCAGTACTTC
TRBJ2-5 | TRBV6-2/TRBV6-3 | . | TRBD1 | CASSYQDREEETQYF | TGTGCCAGCAGTTACCAGGACAGGGAAGAAGAGACCCAGTACTTC
TRBJ1-4 | TRBV4-1 | few | . | CASRPIGGGEKLFF | TGCGCCAGCAGACCTATCGGGGGTGGTGAAAAACTGTTTTTT
TRBJ1-6 | TRBV29-1 | many | . | CSGRGSGLNSPLHF | TGCAGCGGACGGGGTTCCGGTCTCAATTCACCCCTCCACTTT
TRBJ2-1 | TRBV7-3 | . | TRBD2 | CASSLSSGNTYNEQFF | TGTGCCAGCAGCTTAAGCAGCGGGAACACCTACAATGAGCAGTTCTTC
TRBJ2-2 | TRBV4-3 | many | TRBD2 | CASSPSLAGGLLGELFF | TGCGCCAGCAGCCCATCCTTAGCGGGGGGGCTTCTAGGGGAGCTGTTTTTT
TRBJ2-3 | TRBV7-2 | . | TRBD2 | CASISGGGADTQYF | TGTGCCAGCATCAGCGGCGGGGGGGCAGATACGCAGTATTTT
TRBJ1-3 | TRBV4-3 | . | . | CASSRNGGNTIYF | TGCGCCAGCAGCCGGAACGGTGGAAACACCATATATTTT
TRBJ2-2 | TRBV30 | many | . | CAWRLGQNTGELFF | TGTGCCTGGAGGCTGGGACAGAACACCGGGGAGCTGTTTTTT
TRBJ2-3 | TRBV11-2 | few | TRBD1 | CASSFDNRDRVRDTQYF | TGTGCCAGCAGCTTCGATAACCGGGACAGGGTTAGGGATACGCAGTATTTT
TRBJ2-7 | TRBV6-2/TRBV6-3 | . | TRBD1 | CASSYSIRTGGYEQYF | TGTGCCAGCAGTTACTCGATACGGACAGGGGGCTACGAGCAGTACTTC
TRBJ2-7 | TRBV5-1 | many | . | CASSLSGASYEQYF | TGCGCCAGCAGCCTCTCCGGGGCTTCCTACGAGCAGTACTTC